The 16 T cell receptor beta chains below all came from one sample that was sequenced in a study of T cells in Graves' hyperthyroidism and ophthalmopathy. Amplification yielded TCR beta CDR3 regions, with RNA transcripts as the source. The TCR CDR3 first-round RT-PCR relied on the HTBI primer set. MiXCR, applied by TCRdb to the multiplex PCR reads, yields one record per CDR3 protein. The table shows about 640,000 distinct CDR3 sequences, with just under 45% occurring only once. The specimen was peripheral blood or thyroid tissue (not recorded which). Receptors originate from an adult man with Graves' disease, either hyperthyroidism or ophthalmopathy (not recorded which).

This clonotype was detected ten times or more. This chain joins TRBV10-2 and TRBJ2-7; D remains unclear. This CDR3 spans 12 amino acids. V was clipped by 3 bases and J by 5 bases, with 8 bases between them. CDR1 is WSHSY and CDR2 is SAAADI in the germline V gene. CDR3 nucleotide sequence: TGCGCCAGCAGTGAATTGAGCGACGAGCAGTACTTC. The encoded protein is CASSELSDEQYF.

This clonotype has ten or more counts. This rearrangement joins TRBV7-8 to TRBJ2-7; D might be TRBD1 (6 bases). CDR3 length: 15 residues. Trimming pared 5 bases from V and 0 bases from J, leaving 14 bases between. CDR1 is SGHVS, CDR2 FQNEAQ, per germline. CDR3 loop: CASSLGQFGSYEQYF. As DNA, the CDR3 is TGTGCCAGCAGCCTCGGACAGTTTGGCTCCTACGAGCAGTACTTC.

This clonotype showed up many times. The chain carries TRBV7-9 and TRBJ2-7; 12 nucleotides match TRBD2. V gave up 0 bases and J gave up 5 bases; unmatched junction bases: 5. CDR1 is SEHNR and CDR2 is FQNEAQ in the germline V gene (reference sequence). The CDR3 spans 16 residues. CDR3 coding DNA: TGTGCCAGCAGCTTAGCGCTAGCGGGAGGGCAGGACGAGCAGTACTTC. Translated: CASSLALAGGQDEQYF. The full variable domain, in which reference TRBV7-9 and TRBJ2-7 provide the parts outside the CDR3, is DTGVSQNPRHKITKRGQNVTFRCDPISEHNRLYWYRQTLGQGPEFLTYFQNEAQLEKSRLLSDRFSAERPKGSFSTLEIQRTEQGDSAMYLCASSLALAGGQDEQYFGPGTRLTVT.

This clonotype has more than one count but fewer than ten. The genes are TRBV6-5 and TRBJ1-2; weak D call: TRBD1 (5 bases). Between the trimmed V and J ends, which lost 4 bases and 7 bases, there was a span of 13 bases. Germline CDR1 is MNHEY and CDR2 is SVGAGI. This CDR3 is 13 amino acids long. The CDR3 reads CASSLSGGFGYTF. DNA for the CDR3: TGTGCCAGCAGTTTAAGCGGGGGTTTTGGCTACACCTTC.

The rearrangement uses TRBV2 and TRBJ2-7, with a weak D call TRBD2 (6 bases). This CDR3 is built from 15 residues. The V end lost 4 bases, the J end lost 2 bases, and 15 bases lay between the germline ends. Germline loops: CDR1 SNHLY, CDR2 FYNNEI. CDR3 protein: CASSAGGAETYEQYF. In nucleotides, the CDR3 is TGTGCCAGCAGTGCTGGCGGGGCGGAGACCTACGAGCAGTACTTC.

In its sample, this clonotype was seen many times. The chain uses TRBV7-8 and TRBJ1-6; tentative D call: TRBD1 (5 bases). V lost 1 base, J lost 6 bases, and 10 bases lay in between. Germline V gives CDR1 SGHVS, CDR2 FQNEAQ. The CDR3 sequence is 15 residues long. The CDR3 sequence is CASSLGSGPNSPLHF. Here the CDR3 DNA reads TGTGCCAGCAGCTTAGGGTCGGGGCCTAATTCACCCCTCCACTTT.

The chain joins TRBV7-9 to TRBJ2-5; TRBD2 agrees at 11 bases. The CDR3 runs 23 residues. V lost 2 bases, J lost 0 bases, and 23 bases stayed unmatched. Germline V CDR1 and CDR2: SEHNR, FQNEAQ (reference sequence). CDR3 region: CASSLIGARLAGQGARYQETQYF. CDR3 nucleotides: TGTGCCAGCAGCTTAATCGGGGCTCGACTAGCGGGACAAGGAGCAAGGTACCAAGAGACCCAGTACTTC. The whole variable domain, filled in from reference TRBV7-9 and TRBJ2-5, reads DTGVSQNPRHKITKRGQNVTFRCDPISEHNRLYWYRQTLGQGPEFLTYFQNEAQLEKSRLLSDRFSAERPKGSFSTLEIQRTEQGDSAMYLCASSLIGARLAGQGARYQETQYFGPGTRLLVL.

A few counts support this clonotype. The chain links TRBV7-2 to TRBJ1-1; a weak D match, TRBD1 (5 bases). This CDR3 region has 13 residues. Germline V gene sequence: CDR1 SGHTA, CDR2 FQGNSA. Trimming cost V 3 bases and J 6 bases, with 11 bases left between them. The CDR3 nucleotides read TGTGCCAGCAGCTTGGAGGGGTTCGCTGAAGCTTTCTTT. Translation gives CASSLEGFAEAFF.

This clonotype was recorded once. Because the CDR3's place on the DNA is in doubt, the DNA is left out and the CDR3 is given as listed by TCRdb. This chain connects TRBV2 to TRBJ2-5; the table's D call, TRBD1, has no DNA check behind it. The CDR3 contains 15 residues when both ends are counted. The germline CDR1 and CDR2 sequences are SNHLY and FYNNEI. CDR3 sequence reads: CASSPFGAGVETQYF.

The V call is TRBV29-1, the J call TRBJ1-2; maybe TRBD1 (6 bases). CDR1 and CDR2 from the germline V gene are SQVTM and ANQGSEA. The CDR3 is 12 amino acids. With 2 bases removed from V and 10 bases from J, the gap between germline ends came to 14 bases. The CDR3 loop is CSVERDTGAYTF. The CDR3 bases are TGCAGCGTTGAACGGGACACGGGGGCCTACACCTTC.

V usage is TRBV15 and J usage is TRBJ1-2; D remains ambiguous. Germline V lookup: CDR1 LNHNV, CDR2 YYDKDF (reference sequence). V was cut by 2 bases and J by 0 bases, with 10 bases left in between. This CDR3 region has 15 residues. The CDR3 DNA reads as TGTGCCACCAGCAGATCCCCGGGAGCTAACTATGGCTACACCTTC. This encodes CATSRSPGANYGYTF. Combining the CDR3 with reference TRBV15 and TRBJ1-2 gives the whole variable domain DAMVIQNPRYQVTQFGKPVTLSCSQTLNHNVMYWYQQKSSQAPKLLFHYYDKDFNNEADTPDNFQSRRPNTSFCFLDIRSPGLGDTAMYLCATSRSPGANYGYTFGSGTRLTVV.

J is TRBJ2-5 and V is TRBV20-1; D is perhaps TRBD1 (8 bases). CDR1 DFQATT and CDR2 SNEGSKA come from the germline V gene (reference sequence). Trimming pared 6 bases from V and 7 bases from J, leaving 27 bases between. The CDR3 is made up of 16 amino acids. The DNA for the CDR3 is TGCAGTGCCTATCGACCCGTGACAGGGGAGGGAGGGACCCAGTACTTC. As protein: CSAYRPVTGEGGTQYF.

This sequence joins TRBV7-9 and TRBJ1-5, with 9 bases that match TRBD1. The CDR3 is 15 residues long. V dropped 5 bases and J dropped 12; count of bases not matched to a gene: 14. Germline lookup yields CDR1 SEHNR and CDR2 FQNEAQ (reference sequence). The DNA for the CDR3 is TGTGCCAGCAGCGCGGACAGGGGAGGACGGAGGCTCCAGCATTTT. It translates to CASSADRGGRRLQHF.

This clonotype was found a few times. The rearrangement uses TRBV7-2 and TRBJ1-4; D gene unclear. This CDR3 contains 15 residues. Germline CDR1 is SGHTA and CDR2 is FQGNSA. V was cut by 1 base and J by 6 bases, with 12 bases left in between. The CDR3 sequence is CASSLVRTLDEKLFF. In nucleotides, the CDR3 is TGTGCCAGCAGCTTAGTCCGGACGTTGGATGAAAAACTGTTTTTT.

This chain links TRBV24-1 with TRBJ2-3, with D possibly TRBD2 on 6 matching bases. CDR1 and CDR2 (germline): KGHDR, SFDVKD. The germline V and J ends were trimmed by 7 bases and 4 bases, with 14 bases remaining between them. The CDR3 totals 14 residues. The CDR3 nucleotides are TGTGCCACCAGGGACGGGAGAGCCCCAGATACGCAGTATTTT. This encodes CATRDGRAPDTQYF.

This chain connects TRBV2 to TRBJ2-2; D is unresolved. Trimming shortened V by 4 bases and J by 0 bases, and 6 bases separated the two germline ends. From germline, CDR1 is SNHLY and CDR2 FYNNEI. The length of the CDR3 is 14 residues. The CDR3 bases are TGTGCCAGCAGTGCGACACCGAACACCGGGGAGCTGTTTTTT. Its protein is CASSATPNTGELFF.